The 23 T cell receptor beta chains below all came from one sample that was sequenced in a study of cytomegalovirus exposure and HLA in healthy donors. Researchers ran the PCR with 60 Vbeta and 13 Jbeta primers. Produced via immunoSEQ multiplex PCR; TCRdb's table is partial and in-frame only. In the table there are more than 140,000 clones, around 80% of which are singletons. The sequenced sample consisted of PBMCs. The receptors originated from a man between 18 and 35 years old in good health and CMV-seropositive.

This chain uses TRBV12-5 with TRBJ2-7, with 8 bases aligning to TRBD1. Germline V gene lookup returns CDR1 LGHNT and CDR2 FRNRAP. The length of the CDR3 is 15 residues. Trimming at V came to 8 bases and at J to 5 bases, leaving 14 bases not matched to a gene. This chain's CDR3 is CASLPQTGVFHEQYF. The CDR3 nucleotides are TGTGCTAGTCTCCCACAGACAGGGGTCTTCCACGAGCAGTACTTC.

This chain joins TRBV27 and TRBJ1-1; the D is unclear. Trimming removed 5 bases at V and 0 bases at J, with 7 bases between. The CDR3 contains 13 residues. Germline CDR1 and CDR2: MNHEY and SMNVEV (reference sequence). The CDR3 reads CASSPTVNTEAFF. In DNA, the CDR3 is TGTGCCAGCAGTCCCACAGTGAACACTGAAGCTTTCTTT.

The chain carries TRBV5-6 and TRBJ2-1; 8 positions agree with TRBD1. Germline trimming cut 4 bases from V and 8 bases from J; bases unmatched to any gene: 2. Per germline, CDR1 SGHDT and CDR2 YYEEEE. This CDR3 has 12 residues. The chain's CDR3 is CASSQGAHEQFF. DNA for the CDR3: TGTGCCAGCAGCCAGGGGGCTCATGAGCAGTTCTTC.

The chain employs TRBV14 and TRBJ2-7, with D possibly matching TRBD2 (6 bases). The CDR3 sequence is 13 residues long. Trimming removed 4 bases at V and 7 bases at J, with 14 bases between. From germline, CDR1 is SGHDN and CDR2 FVKESK. The CDR3: CASSPLRAGEQYF. As DNA, the CDR3 is TGTGCCAGCAGCCCCTTAAGGGCGGGAGAGCAGTACTTC. The whole variable domain, remainder taken from reference TRBV14 and TRBJ2-7, is EAGVTQFPSHSVIEKGQTVTLRCDPISGHDNLYWYRRVMGKEIKFLLHFVKESKQDESGMPNNRFLAERTGGTYSTLKVQPAELEDSGVYFCASSPLRAGEQYFGPGTRLTVT.

This rearrangement joins TRBV10-3 to TRBJ2-3; 7 nucleotides match TRBD2. CDR1 and CDR2 from the germline V gene are ENHRY and SYGVKD. This CDR3 contains 14 residues. V lost 4 bases, J lost 2 bases, and 3 bases stayed unmatched. This CDR3 reads CAISAERDTDTQYF. The CDR3 coding sequence is TGTGCCATCAGTGCTGAGCGGGACACAGATACGCAGTATTTT.

The genes are TRBV4-2 and TRBJ2-7, with a tentative D call TRBD2 (6 bases). CDR3 size: 16 residues. Trimming pared 2 bases from V and 2 bases from J, leaving 16 bases between. Germline CDR1 LGHNA, CDR2 YNFKEQ. The CDR3 reads CASSQIASETPYEQYF. CDR3 in DNA: TGTGCCAGCAGCCAAATAGCTAGCGAGACGCCCTACGAGCAGTACTTC.

This clone appeared once. The chain couples TRBV4-1 to TRBJ2-7, with a tentative D call TRBD1 (6 bases). Germline V gene sequence: CDR1 MGHRA, CDR2 YSYEKL. This CDR3 is 13 amino acids long. The V end was cut by 3 bases, the J end by 4 bases, with 10 bases between. The CDR3 bases are TGCGCCAGCAGCCACGATCAGGGGTACGAGCAGTACTTC. As protein: CASSHDQGYEQYF.

The chain recombines TRBV7-8 with TRBJ2-3; 10 nucleotides align to TRBD2. Trimming took 1 base from V and 2 from J; bases not matched to a gene: 9. The CDR3 sequence is 18 residues long. Per the germline V gene, CDR1 is SGHVS and CDR2 is FQNEAQ. The DNA of the CDR3 is TGTGCCAGCAGCTTAGTTGTCGTAGCGGGAGGTGACACAGATACGCAGTATTTT. This encodes CASSLVVVAGGDTDTQYF.

The rearrangement uses TRBV5-6 and TRBJ1-2; 8 bases map to TRBD1. Germline CDR1 is SGHDT and CDR2 is YYEEEE. V was pared by 1 base and J by 4 bases, with 9 bases of the junction left unmatched. The length of the CDR3 is 16 residues. The CDR3 nucleotides read TGTGCCAGCAGCTTGATTGGTCAGGGGGCTTTCTATGGCTACACCTTC. Amino acids: CASSLIGQGAFYGYTF.

The V gene is TRBV19, the J gene TRBJ2-1; 7 nucleotides line up with TRBD2. The CDR3 is 14 amino acids. In germline, CDR1 is LNHDA, CDR2 SQIVND (reference sequence). Losses at the gene ends were 1 base for V and 12 bases for J; bases not matched to a gene: 9. CDR3 sequence reads: CASSIAGGRGGQFF. CDR3 nucleotides: TGTGCCAGTAGTATAGCGGGAGGTCGAGGTGGGCAGTTCTTC.

This clone was detected only once. The V and J genes are TRBV7-9 and TRBJ2-1; 9 bases are shared with TRBD1. Germline CDR1 and CDR2: SEHNR and FQNEAQ (reference sequence). V gave up 1 base and J gave up 6 bases; unmatched junction bases: 4. The CDR3 spans 15 residues. CDR3 sequence reads: CASSLGDRAVNEQFF. The CDR3 DNA follows: TGTGCCAGCAGCTTAGGGGACAGGGCGGTCAATGAGCAGTTCTTC.

This clone was seen just once. The chain joins TRBV5-1 to TRBJ1-1; perhaps TRBD1 as D (6 bases). The germline V and J ends were trimmed by 5 bases and 3 bases, with 17 bases remaining between them. Per germline, CDR1 SGHRS and CDR2 YFSETQ. The CDR3 is 15 amino acids. The CDR3: CASSFSGGPDTEAFF. CDR3 DNA sequence: TGCGCCAGCAGTTTTTCTGGGGGCCCGGACACTGAAGCTTTCTTT.

V gene TRBV15 combines with J gene TRBJ2-1, with D unclear. Per germline, CDR1 LNHNV and CDR2 YYDKDF (reference sequence). CDR3 length: 13 amino acids. V lost 2 bases to trimming and J lost 2 bases, with 4 bases between them. The CDR3 loop reads CATSRSTYNEQFF. The CDR3 bases are TGTGCCACCAGCAGATCCACCTACAATGAGCAGTTCTTC.

A single count supports this clone. V gene TRBV10-2 combines with J gene TRBJ2-2; 13 bases line up with TRBD2. V gave up 5 bases and J gave up 4 bases; unmatched junction bases: 4. Germline-derived CDR1 and CDR2 are WSHSY and SAAADI. The CDR3 has 16 amino acids. CDR3 bases: TGCGCCAGCAGTTCGGGACTAGCGGGGATCACCGGGGAGCTGTTTTTT. Its protein product is CASSSGLAGITGELFF.

The V and J genes are TRBV5-1 and TRBJ1-3; D gene ambiguous. This CDR3 is built from 15 residues. Germline V gene data show CDR1 as SGHRS and CDR2 as YFSETQ. Between the trimmed V and J ends, which lost 4 bases and 5 bases, there was a span of 16 bases. DNA for the CDR3: TGCGCCAGCAGCCAGTTGGGGAGAGAACGAAACACCATATATTTT. Protein product: CASSQLGRERNTIYF.

The V gene is TRBV28, the J gene TRBJ1-2, with TRBD1 matching over 10 bases. Germline V CDR1 and CDR2: MDHEN, SYDVKM. The V segment lost 5 bases and the J segment 6 bases; nucleotides outside the gene matches: 12. The CDR3 sequence is 16 residues long. CDR3 in amino acids: CASSPTTGGGGNGYTF. CDR3 sequence (DNA): TGTGCCAGCAGTCCCACGACAGGGGGCGGAGGAAATGGCTACACCTTC.

The chain couples TRBV6-6 to TRBJ1-1; D remains unclear. Between the trimmed V and J ends, which lost 6 bases and 3 bases, there was a span of 14 bases. Germline values: CDR1 MNHNY, CDR2 SVGAGI (reference sequence). This CDR3 spans 14 amino acids. CDR3: CASRKEGLDTEAFF. In nucleotides, the CDR3 is TGTGCCAGCAGGAAGGAGGGTTTGGACACTGAAGCTTTCTTT.

V usage is TRBV2 and J usage is TRBJ2-6, with TRBD2 as a possible D gene (5 bases). V was pared by 6 bases and J by 2 bases, with 11 bases between. The CDR3 runs 15 residues. Germline values: CDR1 SNHLY, CDR2 FYNNEI. DNA of the CDR3: TGTGCCAGCAGAGGAGGAGCGACTGGGGCCAACGTCCTGACTTTC. Translating gives CASRGGATGANVLTF.

The chain couples TRBV28 to TRBJ1-3; 8 positions agree with TRBD1. The germline V gene has CDR1 MDHEN and CDR2 SYDVKM. The CDR3 has 15 amino acids. V shed 5 bases, J shed 4 bases, and the junction held 7 bases outside the gene matches. The CDR3 here is CASSPTGGMGNTIYF. CDR3 DNA sequence: TGTGCCAGCAGTCCCACAGGGGGAATGGGAAACACCATATATTTT.

This chain connects TRBV4-2 to TRBJ2-1, with TRBD2 matching over 8 bases. The V segment lost 3 bases and the J segment 0 bases; nucleotides outside the gene matches: 4. CDR3 length equals 16 residues. In germline, CDR1 is LGHNA, CDR2 YNFKEQ. The CDR3 DNA reads TGTGCCAGCAGCCAGGGTCTAGCGGGCTCCTACAATGAGCAGTTCTTC. Translation gives CASSQGLAGSYNEQFF.

The chain uses TRBV18 and TRBJ2-1; 11 bases map to TRBD2. After removal of 2 bases from V and 4 bases from J, the junction contained 7 bases not matched to a gene. There are 17 residues in the CDR3. Germline V CDR1 and CDR2: KGHSH, LQKENI. CDR3 protein: CASSPSTSGVPYNEQFF. The CDR3 DNA sequence: TGTGCCAGCTCACCATCGACTAGCGGGGTACCATACAATGAGCAGTTCTTC.

V gene TRBV28 combines with J gene TRBJ2-2, with 11 positions matching TRBD1. Germline V lookup: CDR1 MDHEN, CDR2 SYDVKM. J gave up 3 bases and V 10 bases, and 10 bases lay outside the gene matches. The CDR3 extends over 16 amino acids. Here the CDR3 DNA reads TGTGCCATTCCGGACAGGGGGCGCGGGGACACCGGGGAGCTGTTTTTT. Translating gives CAIPDRGRGDTGELFF.

The V gene is TRBV5-6, the J gene TRBJ2-1, with 10 bases fitting TRBD2. Unmatched junction bases numbered 16, after V lost 6 bases and J lost 7 bases. Per the germline V gene, CDR1 is SGHDT and CDR2 is YYEEEE. The CDR3 covers 17 residues. CDR3: CASTEKWGLARGNEQFF. The CDR3 DNA is TGTGCCAGCACGGAGAAATGGGGACTAGCGAGAGGGAATGAGCAGTTCTTC.